A selection of T cell receptor beta chains follows, all from one sample in a study of memory CD4+ T cells and cytomegalovirus serostatus. TCRdb's table, derived via immunoSEQ multiplex PCR, lists solely in-frame clones and lacks some. The sample shows over 35,000 clones, just under 80% of them seen only once. Sample: memory CD4+ T cells from blood. These receptors all come from an adult in good health and CMV-seronegative. CDR3s include the opening cysteine and the closing phenylalanine or tryptophan. Fields, in order: V gene, CDR3 length, J gene, clone size, D gene, CDR3 protein, CDR3 DNA. The D gene is left open where the match is weak. Size is omitted from some rows. Given values are once, few, many or a class for expanded clones.

v_gene: TRBV5-4; len: 13; j_gene: TRBJ1-2; abundance: -; d_gene: TRBD1; CDR3aa: CASSGQGGRGYTF; CDR3nt: TGTGCCAGCAGCGGACAGGGAGGGCGAGGCTACACCTTC
v_gene: TRBV7-2; len: 14; j_gene: TRBJ1-5; abundance: -; d_gene: -; CDR3aa: CASSLYGPDQPQHF; CDR3nt: TGTGCCAGCAGCCTCTATGGCCCCGATCAGCCCCAGCATTTT
v_gene: TRBV5-8; len: 15; j_gene: TRBJ1-5; abundance: -; d_gene: -; CDR3aa: CASSDGGSLNQPQHF; CDR3nt: TGTGCCAGCAGCGATGGGGGCAGTCTGAATCAGCCCCAGCATTTT
v_gene: TRBV7-8; len: 17; j_gene: TRBJ1-5; abundance: few; d_gene: -; CDR3aa: CASSLALAGLSGQPQHF; CDR3nt: TGTGCCAGCAGCTTAGCCTTGGCAGGGCTTTCGGGGCAGCCCCAGCATTTT
v_gene: TRBV13; len: 17; j_gene: TRBJ1-1; abundance: -; d_gene: TRBD1; CDR3aa: CASSKVGDRLLNTEAFF; CDR3nt: TGTGCCAGCAGCAAAGTTGGGGACAGACTCTTGAACACTGAAGCTTTCTTT
v_gene: TRBV7-8; len: 15; j_gene: TRBJ1-3; abundance: -; d_gene: -; CDR3aa: CASSLARTEGNTIYF; CDR3nt: TGTGCCAGCAGCTTAGCGAGGACAGAGGGAAACACCATATATTTT
v_gene: TRBV4-3; len: 16; j_gene: TRBJ2-7; abundance: -; d_gene: -; CDR3aa: CASSQVRGSGSYEQYF; CDR3nt: TGCGCCAGCAGCCAAGTAAGGGGCTCGGGATCCTACGAGCAGTACTTC
v_gene: TRBV9; len: 16; j_gene: TRBJ2-1; abundance: -; d_gene: TRBD2; CDR3aa: CASSGLGGGPNNEQFF; CDR3nt: TGTGCCAGCAGCGGACTCGGGGGGGGGCCGAACAATGAGCAGTTCTTC
v_gene: TRBV5-1; len: 16; j_gene: TRBJ2-3; abundance: -; d_gene: TRBD1; CDR3aa: CASSVGTATSTDTQYF; CDR3nt: TGCGCCAGCAGCGTAGGGACAGCAACTAGCACAGATACGCAGTATTTT
v_gene: TRBV6-5; len: 15; j_gene: TRBJ1-6; abundance: -; d_gene: -; CDR3aa: CASSSGRNYNSPLHF; CDR3nt: TGTGCCAGCAGCTCTGGTCGGAACTATAATTCACCCCTCCACTTT
v_gene: TRBV5-6; len: 14; j_gene: TRBJ2-7; abundance: -; d_gene: -; CDR3aa: CASSSRTVFYEQYF; CDR3nt: TGTGCCAGCAGCTCCAGGACAGTTTTCTACGAGCAGTACTTC
v_gene: TRBV6-6; len: 15; j_gene: TRBJ1-2; abundance: -; d_gene: TRBD1; CDR3aa: CASSFGDRFGYGYTF; CDR3nt: TGTGCCAGCAGTTTTGGGGACAGGTTCGGCTATGGCTACACCTTC
v_gene: TRBV5-1; len: 15; j_gene: TRBJ1-5; abundance: -; d_gene: TRBD1; CDR3aa: CASSLGTGSSQPQHF; CDR3nt: TGCGCCAGCAGCTTAGGGACAGGGTCGAGTCAGCCCCAGCATTTT
v_gene: TRBV5-1; len: 14; j_gene: TRBJ1-5; abundance: few; d_gene: -; CDR3aa: CASSLWGDNQPQHF; CDR3nt: TGCGCCAGCAGCTTGTGGGGGGACAATCAGCCCCAGCATTTT
v_gene: TRBV28; len: 16; j_gene: TRBJ2-7; abundance: -; d_gene: TRBD2; CDR3aa: CASSPPLSGGADEQYF; CDR3nt: TGTGCCAGCAGCCCCCCCCTTAGCGGGGGGGCAGACGAGCAGTACTTC
v_gene: TRBV11-2; len: 17; j_gene: TRBJ1-1; abundance: -; d_gene: TRBD1; CDR3aa: CASSLDWGQGFNTEAFF; CDR3nt: TGTGCCAGCAGCTTAGATTGGGGACAGGGGTTCAACACTGAAGCTTTCTTT
v_gene: TRBV5-1; len: 15; j_gene: TRBJ2-2; abundance: once; d_gene: -; CDR3aa: CASTSFGQGTGELFF; CDR3nt: TGCGCCAGCACCTCCTTCGGCCAGGGCACCGGGGAGCTGTTTTTT
v_gene: TRBV2; len: 20; j_gene: TRBJ1-1; abundance: -; d_gene: TRBD1; CDR3aa: CASSERTLYRGRPMNTEAFF; CDR3nt: TGTGCCAGCAGTGAGAGAACCCTGTACAGGGGGCGTCCCATGAACACTGAAGCTTTCTTT
v_gene: TRBV29-1; len: 11; j_gene: TRBJ1-1; abundance: -; d_gene: -; CDR3aa: CSELKTTEAFF; CDR3nt: TGCAGCGAGTTAAAAACCACTGAAGCTTTCTTT
v_gene: TRBV28; len: 14; j_gene: TRBJ1-1; abundance: -; d_gene: -; CDR3aa: CASKPLVGGTEAFF; CDR3nt: TGTGCCAGCAAGCCCCTAGTGGGGGGCACTGAAGCTTTCTTT
v_gene: TRBV18; len: 14; j_gene: TRBJ1-1; abundance: -; d_gene: -; CDR3aa: CASSPGRDGTEAFF; CDR3nt: TGTGCCAGCTCGCCTGGACGGGATGGCACTGAAGCTTTCTTT
v_gene: TRBV29-1; len: 13; j_gene: TRBJ2-7; abundance: few; d_gene: -; CDR3aa: CSVEVGTYYEQYF; CDR3nt: TGCAGCGTTGAGGTCGGGACGTACTACGAGCAGTACTTC
v_gene: TRBV6-1; len: 15; j_gene: TRBJ1-6; abundance: medium-sized; d_gene: -; CDR3aa: CASSSSGRANSPLHF; CDR3nt: TGTGCCAGCAGCAGTTCAGGGAGGGCTAATTCACCCCTCCACTTT
v_gene: TRBV7-9; len: 12; j_gene: TRBJ2-3; abundance: -; d_gene: TRBD2; CDR3aa: CASSSGGDTQYF; CDR3nt: TGTGCCAGCAGCTCCGGGGGGGATACGCAGTATTTT
v_gene: TRBV6-5; len: 15; j_gene: TRBJ2-1; abundance: once; d_gene: TRBD1; CDR3aa: CASSPDRDSYNEQFF; CDR3nt: TGTGCCAGCAGTCCTGACAGGGACTCCTACAATGAGCAGTTCTTC
v_gene: TRBV6-1; len: 16; j_gene: TRBJ2-2; abundance: -; d_gene: -; CDR3aa: CASSGGAGSNTGELFF; CDR3nt: TGTGCCAGCAGTGGCGGAGCAGGAAGCAACACCGGGGAGCTGTTTTTT
v_gene: TRBV19; len: 15; j_gene: TRBJ1-1; abundance: -; d_gene: -; CDR3aa: CASSPLEAGVTEAFF; CDR3nt: TGTGCCAGTAGTCCCCTTGAGGCAGGGGTTACTGAAGCTTTCTTT
v_gene: TRBV7-2; len: 14; j_gene: TRBJ1-2; abundance: -; d_gene: -; CDR3aa: CASSLGDGGVGYTF; CDR3nt: TGTGCCAGCAGCTTAGGAGATGGGGGCGTAGGCTACACCTTC
v_gene: TRBV9; len: 13; j_gene: TRBJ1-1; abundance: -; d_gene: -; CDR3aa: CASSKGGGTEAFF; CDR3nt: TGTGCCAGCAGTAAAGGCGGTGGGACTGAAGCTTTCTTT
v_gene: TRBV30; len: 14; j_gene: TRBJ1-3; abundance: -; d_gene: -; CDR3aa: CAWNRDFSGNTIYF; CDR3nt: TGTGCCTGGAACAGGGACTTCTCTGGAAACACCATATATTTT
v_gene: TRBV18; len: 14; j_gene: TRBJ1-1; abundance: -; d_gene: -; CDR3aa: CASSPKNGNTEAFF; CDR3nt: TGTGCCAGCTCACCGAAGAATGGGAACACTGAAGCTTTCTTT
v_gene: TRBV21-1; len: 16; j_gene: TRBJ2-3; abundance: -; d_gene: -; CDR3aa: CASSKDGQPSTDTQYF; CDR3nt: TGTGCCAGCAGCAAAGATGGACAACCCAGCACAGATACGCAGTATTTT
v_gene: TRBV28; len: 18; j_gene: TRBJ1-5; abundance: -; d_gene: TRBD1; CDR3aa: CASSFRTGTVDSNQPQHF; CDR3nt: TGTGCCAGCAGTTTTAGAACCGGGACAGTCGATAGCAATCAGCCCCAGCATTTT
v_gene: TRBV25-1; len: 12; j_gene: TRBJ2-7; abundance: -; d_gene: TRBD1; CDR3aa: CASRGTAYEQYF; CDR3nt: TGTGCCAGCAGGGGGACAGCCTACGAGCAGTACTTC
v_gene: TRBV18; len: 14; j_gene: TRBJ2-7; abundance: -; d_gene: -; CDR3aa: CASSPMGASEEQYF; CDR3nt: TGTGCCAGCTCACCGATGGGGGCTTCTGAGGAGCAGTACTTC
v_gene: TRBV5-1; len: 16; j_gene: TRBJ2-2; abundance: -; d_gene: -; CDR3aa: CASSPLGRLNTGELFF; CDR3nt: TGCGCCAGCAGTCCCCTGGGGCGATTGAACACCGGGGAGCTGTTTTTT